This T cell receptor beta chain was sequenced during a study of blood T cell repertoires in COVID-19. Losses at the gene ends were 5 bases for V and 2 bases for J; bases not matched to a gene: 7. CDR1 is SGHVS, CDR2 FQNEAQ, per germline. The CDR3 runs 15 residues. Using immunoSEQ multiplex PCR, the repertoire was profiled, and TCRdb retains in-frame clones only, with some absent. The data contain around 280,000 clones, roughly 87% of them seen just once; the ten biggest clones take up about 6.1%. The rearrangement uses TRBV7-8 and TRBJ2-7; TRBD2 matches 9 bases. The source of this sequence is a woman aged 40 to 55 who had recovered from COVID-19. Sequencing was performed on PBMCs or T cells enriched from blood (not recorded which). The CDR3 DNA sequence: TGTGCCAGCAGCCTTAGCGGGAGCTCCGCCTACGAGCAGTACTTC. It specifies CASSLSGSSAYEQYF.